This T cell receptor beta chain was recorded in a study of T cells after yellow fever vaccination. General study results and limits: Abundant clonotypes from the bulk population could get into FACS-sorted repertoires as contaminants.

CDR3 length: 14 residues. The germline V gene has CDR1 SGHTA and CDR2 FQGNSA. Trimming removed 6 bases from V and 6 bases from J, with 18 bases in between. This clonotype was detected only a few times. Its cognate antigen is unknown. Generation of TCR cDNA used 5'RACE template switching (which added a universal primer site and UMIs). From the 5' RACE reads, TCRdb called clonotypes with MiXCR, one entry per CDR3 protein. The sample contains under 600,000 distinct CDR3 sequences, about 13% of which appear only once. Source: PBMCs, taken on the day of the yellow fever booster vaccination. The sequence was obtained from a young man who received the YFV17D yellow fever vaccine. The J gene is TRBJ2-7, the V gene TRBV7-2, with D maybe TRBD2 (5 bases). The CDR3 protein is CASSMPGPSGEQYF. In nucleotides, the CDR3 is TGTGCCAGCAGTATGCCAGGACCAAGCGGCGAGCAGTACTTC. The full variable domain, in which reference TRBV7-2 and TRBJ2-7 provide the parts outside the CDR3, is GAGVSQSPSNKVTEKGKDVELRCDPISGHTALYWYRQSLGQGLEFLIYFQGNSAPDKSGLPSDRFSAERTGGSVSTLTIQRTQQEDSAVYLCASSMPGPSGEQYFGPGTRLTVT.